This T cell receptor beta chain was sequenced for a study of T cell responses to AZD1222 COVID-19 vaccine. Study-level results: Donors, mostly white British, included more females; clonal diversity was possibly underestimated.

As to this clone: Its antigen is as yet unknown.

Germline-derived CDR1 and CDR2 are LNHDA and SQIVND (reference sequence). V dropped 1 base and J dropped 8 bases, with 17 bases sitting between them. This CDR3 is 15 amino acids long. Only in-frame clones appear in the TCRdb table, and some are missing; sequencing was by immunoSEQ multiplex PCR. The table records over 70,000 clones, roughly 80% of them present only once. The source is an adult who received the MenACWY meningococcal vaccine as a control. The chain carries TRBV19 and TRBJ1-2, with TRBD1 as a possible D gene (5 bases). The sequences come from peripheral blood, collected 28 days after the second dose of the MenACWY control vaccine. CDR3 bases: TGTGCCAGTAGTATAGGTGGGGCGAGCGGCGGGGGCTACACCTTC. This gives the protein CASSIGGASGGGYTF.